This T cell receptor beta chain was captured by sequencing in a study of T cell repertoires in cytomegalovirus infection. Across the whole study: Carrying CMV and the relevant HLA type showed in public TCR beta signatures.

This clonotype appeared many times. As yet, its antigen is unknown. Study results and caveats: Summed frequency of public TCR beta families distinguished CMV carriers with the relevant HLA. HLA-C-restricted CMV-specific TCR beta clonotypes were dominant in the ex vivo response.

This CDR3 spans 15 amino acids. CDR1 SGHVS and CDR2 FNYEAQ come from the germline V gene. Trimming cost V 5 bases and J 2 bases; bases outside gene matches: 4. Each CDR3 protein is one row after TCRdb ran MiXCR on the reads. The profile shows roughly 500,000 distinct CDR3 sequences, roughly a third of them singletons. Source: cultured PBMCs, taken from culture after CMV antigen stimulation. The genes are TRBV7-6 and TRBJ2-1, with TRBD2 matching over 9 bases. The origin of this receptor is a human donor in good health (CMV status not recorded). Some clones in this sample may be carry-over from other donors' samples. The CDR3 DNA is TGTGCCAGCAGCCCGACTAGCGGCCCCTACAATGAGCAGTTCTTC. Amino acid sequence: CASSPTSGPYNEQFF. Complete variable domain (other parts from reference TRBV7-6 and TRBJ2-1): GAGVSQSPRYKVTKRGQDVALRCDPISGHVSLYWYRQALGQGPEFLTYFNYEAQQDKSGLPNDRFSAERPEGSISTLTIQRTEQRDSAMYRCASSPTSGPYNEQFFGPGTRLTVL.